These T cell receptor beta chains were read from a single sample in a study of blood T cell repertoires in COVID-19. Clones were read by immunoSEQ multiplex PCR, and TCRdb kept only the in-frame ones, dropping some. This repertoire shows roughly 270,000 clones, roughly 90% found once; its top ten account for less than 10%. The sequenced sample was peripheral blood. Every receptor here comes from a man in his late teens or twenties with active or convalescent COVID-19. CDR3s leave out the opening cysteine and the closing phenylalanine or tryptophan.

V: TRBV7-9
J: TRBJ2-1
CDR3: ASSLVLAGYNEQF

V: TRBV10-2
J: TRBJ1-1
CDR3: AAGDRNTEAF

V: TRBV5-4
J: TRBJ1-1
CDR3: ASRSGTGSGYTEAF

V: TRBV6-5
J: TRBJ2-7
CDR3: ASSYSSGGTYEQY

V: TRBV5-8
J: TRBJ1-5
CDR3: ASSLRRNQPQH

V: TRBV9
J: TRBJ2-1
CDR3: ASSVFQGFDYEQF

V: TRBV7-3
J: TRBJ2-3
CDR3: ASSLSSSPPDTQY

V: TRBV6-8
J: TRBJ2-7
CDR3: ASSTPPREPYEQY

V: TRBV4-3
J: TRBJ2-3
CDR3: ASSQDTGVDTQY

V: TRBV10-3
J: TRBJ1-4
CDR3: AITRSVNEKLF

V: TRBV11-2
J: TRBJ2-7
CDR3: ASSLGQISYEQY

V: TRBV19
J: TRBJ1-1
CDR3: ASSIVMNTEAF

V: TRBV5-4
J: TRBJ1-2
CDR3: ASSLPLNYGYT

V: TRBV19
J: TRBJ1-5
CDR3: ATRDYYSNQPQH

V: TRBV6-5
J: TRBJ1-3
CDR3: ASRQGRIGNTIY

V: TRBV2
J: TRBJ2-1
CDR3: ASSDPGLAGPSSYNEQF

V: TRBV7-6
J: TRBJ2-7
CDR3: ASSLESGESSYEQY

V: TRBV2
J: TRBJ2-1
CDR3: ASSDKGAYNEQF

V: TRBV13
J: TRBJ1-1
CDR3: ASSLFGVNTEAF

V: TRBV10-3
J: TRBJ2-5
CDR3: AICNSGGGETQY

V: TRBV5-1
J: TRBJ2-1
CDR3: ASSPRVTGERHFYNEQF

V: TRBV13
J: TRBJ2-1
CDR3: ASSLGGVWGPSSYNEQF

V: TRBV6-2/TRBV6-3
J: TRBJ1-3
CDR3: ASSYSTGLGNTIY

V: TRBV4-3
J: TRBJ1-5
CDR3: ASSQERLNQPQH

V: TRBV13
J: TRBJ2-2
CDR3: AAGGNTGELF

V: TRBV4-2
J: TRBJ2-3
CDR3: ASSQFNGHPGGADTQY

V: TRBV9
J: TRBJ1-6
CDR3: ASSPTGQVLSPLH

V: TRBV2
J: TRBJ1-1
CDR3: ASSDASSQGLVGNTEAF

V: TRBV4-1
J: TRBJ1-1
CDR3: ASSQGTKTAENPEAF

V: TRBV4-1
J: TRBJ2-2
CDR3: ASSQGSAGANTGELF

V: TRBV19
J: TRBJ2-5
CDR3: ASSIDDGGTGTQY

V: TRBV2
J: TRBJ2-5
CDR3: ASSPDSQETQY

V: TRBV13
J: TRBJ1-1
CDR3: ASSILRGLGTEAF

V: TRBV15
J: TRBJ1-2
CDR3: ATSRDSVEGYT

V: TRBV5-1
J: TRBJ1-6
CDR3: ASSLIPRRKDSPLH

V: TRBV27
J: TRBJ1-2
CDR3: ASKSAGLSNYGYT

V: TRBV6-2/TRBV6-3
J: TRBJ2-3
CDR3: ASSGSSDTQY

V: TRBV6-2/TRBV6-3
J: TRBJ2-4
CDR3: ASSYWASLSGDREDIQY

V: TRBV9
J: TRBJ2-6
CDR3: ASSVSLTSGGPTGANVLT

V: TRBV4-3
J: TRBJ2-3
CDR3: ASSRSDSGGGTDTQY

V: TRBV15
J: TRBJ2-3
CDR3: ATSRYNTDTQY

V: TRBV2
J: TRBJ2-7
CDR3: ANAHRDSYEQY

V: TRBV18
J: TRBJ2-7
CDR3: ASSPGGPSYEQY

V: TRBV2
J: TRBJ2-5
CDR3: ASREGGGLVGETQY

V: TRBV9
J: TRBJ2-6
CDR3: ASSARQGDLSGANVLT

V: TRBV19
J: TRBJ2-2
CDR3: ASSIALAATGELF

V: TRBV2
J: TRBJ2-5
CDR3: ASSEGTLGTQY

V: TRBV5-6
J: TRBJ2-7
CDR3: ASSVDRVVYEQY

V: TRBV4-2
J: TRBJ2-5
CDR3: ASSQMQWGLQETQY

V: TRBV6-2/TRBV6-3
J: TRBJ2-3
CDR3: ASSYSSSGVTDTQY